This TCR beta chain is from a study of blood T cell repertoires in COVID-19. Repertoires were generated with immunoSEQ multiplex PCR, while TCRdb's copy carries only in-frame clones and drops some. The sample has some 240,000 clones; 84% are singletons. This study enrolled people aged roughly 18 to 89 from about 24 US geographic areas. Participant-given clinical history determined each cohort assignment. Germline V gene sequence: CDR1 MDHEN, CDR2 SYDVKM. The CDR3 has 15 amino acids. V was pared by 2 bases and J by 2 bases, with 7 bases between. Notes on this clone: Other DNA sequences of this sample code for an identical CDR3.

This clonotype was obtained from a man aged 25 to 40 with acute COVID-19. Specimen: PBMCs or T cells enriched from blood (not recorded which). This sequence joins TRBV28 and TRBJ2-6, with D perhaps TRBD2 (6 bases). CDR3 loop: CASSLGGTGANVLTF. CDR3 coding DNA: TGTGCCAGCAGTTTAGGGGGGACTGGGGCCAACGTCCTGACTTTC.